This T cell receptor (beta chain) derives from a study of control samples from healthy donors and cancer patients. Per germline, CDR1 SGHDN and CDR2 FVKESK. Trimming removed 4 bases at V and 0 bases at J, with 10 bases between. This CDR3 is 16 amino acids long. The table came from immunoSEQ multiplex PCR; TCRdb's copy has only in-frame clones and leaves some out. This table has about 140,000 clones, roughly nine tenths appearing once. Input material: blood. This clonotype was obtained from a woman in her 30s in good health. This chain joins TRBV14 and TRBJ1-6; possibly TRBD1 for D (5 bases). The CDR3 DNA sequence: TGTGCCAGCAGCCCCGGGGGGAGCTCCTATAATTCACCCCTCCACTTT. Its translation: CASSPGGSSYNSPLHF.